These T cell receptor beta chains were read from a single sample in a study of blood T cell repertoires in COVID-19. The protocol was immunoSEQ multiplex PCR, while the TCRdb copy is restricted to in-frame clones and leaves out a portion. The sample consists of 51,000 or so clones, approximately 82% of them appearing once. The specimen was peripheral blood. The receptors stem from a man in his 70s with active COVID-19. Both conserved end residues are part of each CDR3. Each record gives: V gene, D gene, clone size, J gene, CDR3 DNA, CDR3 protein. A D gene is named only where the DNA matches it firmly. Clone size is shown for a subset of rows, as once, few, many or a class of expanded clone.

TRBV4-1,TRBD2,.,TRBJ2-7,TGCGCCAGCAGCCGTCACGGGGGGGGCTCCTACGAGCAGTACTTC,CASSRHGGGSYEQYF
TRBV6-2/TRBV6-3,TRBD2,.,TRBJ2-3,TGTGCCAGCAGTTCCCCGGGGGGGCCAAGCACAGATACGCAGTATTTT,CASSSPGGPSTDTQYF
TRBV5-5,TRBD1,.,TRBJ1-5,TGTGCCAGCAGCTTGTCGACAGGGTTAGGGAGCAATCAGCCCCAGCATTTT,CASSLSTGLGSNQPQHF
TRBV6-2/TRBV6-3,.,once,TRBJ2-7,TGTGCCAGCAGCAGACTCTCCTCCTACGAGCAGTACTTC,CASSRLSSYEQYF
TRBV6-2/TRBV6-3,.,.,TRBJ1-2,TGTGCCAGCAGCTTCACAGGGAACTATGGCTACACCTTC,CASSFTGNYGYTF
TRBV6-5,.,.,TRBJ1-5,TGTGCCAGCAGGCCTACAGGAAACAATCAGCCCCAGCATTTT,CASRPTGNNQPQHF
TRBV19,.,.,TRBJ2-5,TGTGCCAGTAGTATAGCTTGGGCCCAAGAGACCCAGTACTTC,CASSIAWAQETQYF
TRBV3-1/TRBV3-2,.,.,TRBJ1-4,TGTGCCAGCGGGGCGGTGAAACTGTTTTTT,CASGAVKLFF
TRBV20-1,.,.,TRBJ2-5,TGCAGTGCTGGGCCAGGGGAGACCCAGTACTTC,CSAGPGETQYF
TRBV4-1,.,.,TRBJ1-1,TGCGCCAGCAGCCAAGATGACACTCTGAAAAACACTGAAGCTTTCTTT,CASSQDDTLKNTEAFF
TRBV5-4,.,.,TRBJ2-1,TGTGCCAGCGAAGGGGCGGGACTTTACAATGAGCAGTTCTTC,CASEGAGLYNEQFF
TRBV6-6,TRBD1,.,TRBJ2-5,TGTGCCAGCAGTGGCTCCGCAGGGGGCTCGGAGACCCAGTACTTC,CASSGSAGGSETQYF
TRBV27,TRBD1,.,TRBJ1-1,TGTGCCAGCAGTTTCACCCGGACAGGGAACACTGAAGCTTTCTTT,CASSFTRTGNTEAFF
TRBV2,TRBD2,.,TRBJ2-1,TGTGCCAGCAGTGAAGCGGGGGGGTATGAGCAGTTCTTC,CASSEAGGYEQFF
TRBV24-1,.,.,TRBJ2-2,TGTGCCACCAGTGTGGGACAGAACACCGGGGAGCTGTTTTTT,CATSVGQNTGELFF
TRBV4-3,.,.,TRBJ1-1,TGCGCCAGCAGCCAAAGCGCCAATAAGGTCGAAGCTTTCTTT,CASSQSANKVEAFF
TRBV7-2,.,.,TRBJ2-7,TGTGCCAGCAGCTCGAACGACAGAACCTACGAGCAGTACTTC,CASSSNDRTYEQYF
TRBV2,TRBD1,.,TRBJ1-5,TGTGCCAGCAGTGTGGACAGGCAGCGGCCCCAGCATTTT,CASSVDRQRPQHF
TRBV2,TRBD2,.,TRBJ2-3,TGTGCCAGCAGTGGGGGACTAGCGGGCGGAGATACGCAGTATTTT,CASSGGLAGGDTQYF
TRBV5-1,TRBD2,few,TRBJ2-7,TGCGCCGAAGCCTCTAGCGGGGATAGCTACGAGCAGTACTTC,CAEASSGDSYEQYF
TRBV7-2,TRBD2,.,TRBJ2-3,TGTGCCAGCAGCTCGGCCGGGGGGACCACTATTACGCAGTATTTT,CASSSAGGTTITQYF
TRBV7-3,.,.,TRBJ2-2,TGTGCCAGCAGCTTGATCCAGGGCAACACCGGGGAGCTGTTTTTT,CASSLIQGNTGELFF
TRBV5-1,.,.,TRBJ1-4,TGCGCCAGCAGCTTGCGAGGACAGATCGGAAATGAAAAACTGTTTTTT,CASSLRGQIGNEKLFF
TRBV4-1,TRBD1,.,TRBJ2-1,TGCGCCAGCAGCCGACAGGGTCCGTCCTACAATGAGCAGTTCTTC,CASSRQGPSYNEQFF
TRBV3-1/TRBV3-2,TRBD1,.,TRBJ1-1,TGTGCCAGCAGCCGTTCGAGGGGGCTGGGCACTGAAGCTTTCTTT,CASSRSRGLGTEAFF
TRBV7-9,TRBD1,.,TRBJ1-1,TGTGCCAGCAGCCCCCAGGGGGCGGGGGACACTGAAGCTTTCTTT,CASSPQGAGDTEAFF
TRBV3-1/TRBV3-2,TRBD2,.,TRBJ2-1,TGTGCCAGCAGTCCCTTGAGAAGGTCTAGCGGTAGAATAGTCTACAATGAGCAGTTCTTC,CASSPLRRSSGRIVYNEQFF
TRBV9,.,.,TRBJ1-2,TGTGCCAGCAGCGTAGGGGCGGGGGCGAGTTATGGCTACACCTTC,CASSVGAGASYGYTF
TRBV24-1,.,.,TRBJ2-1,TGTGCCACCAGTGATTCCGACTATTACAATGAGCAGTTCTTC,CATSDSDYYNEQFF
TRBV6-4,.,.,TRBJ2-3,TGTGCCAGCACGGAAGCCGGCTCGGGTACGCAGTATTTT,CASTEAGSGTQYF
TRBV7-8,.,once,TRBJ2-1,TGTGCCAGCAGCCCCCGAGTGAGTCTCTACAATGAGCAGTTCTTC,CASSPRVSLYNEQFF
TRBV5-6,TRBD2,.,TRBJ2-5,TGTGCCAGCAGCTATATACTAGCGTCAAACCAAGAGACCCAGTACTTC,CASSYILASNQETQYF
TRBV24-1,.,.,TRBJ1-2,TGTGCCACCAGTGATCCCGTAACAGGGTATTACGGCTACACCTTC,CATSDPVTGYYGYTF
TRBV12-3/TRBV12-4,TRBD1,.,TRBJ2-7,TGTGCCAGCGGTCCGGGACAGGTGTACGAGCAGTACTTC,CASGPGQVYEQYF
TRBV11-2,TRBD2,.,TRBJ2-2,TGTGCCAGCAGCTTCCGGTTAGCGGGGGGGCCCGGGGACACCGGGGAGCTGTTTTTT,CASSFRLAGGPGDTGELFF
TRBV7-4,.,.,TRBJ2-7,TGTGCCAGCAGCCTGGTGTGGGGGGGCATCTACGAGCAGTACTTC,CASSLVWGGIYEQYF
TRBV6-5,.,.,TRBJ2-7,TGTGCCAGCAACTTCAGATTGGAGATATACGAGCAGTACTTC,CASNFRLEIYEQYF
TRBV29-1,.,.,TRBJ1-3,TGCAGCGTTGAAGATGGACAGATCTTCTCTGGAAACACCATATATTTT,CSVEDGQIFSGNTIYF
TRBV7-8,.,.,TRBJ1-2,TGTGCCAGCAGCTTAGAGTACTCCTCGTCTGGCTACACCTTC,CASSLEYSSSGYTF
TRBV4-3,.,.,TRBJ2-5,TGCGCCAGCAGCCAAGACGCCTCGGGGGGCGGGGAGACCCAGTACTTC,CASSQDASGGGETQYF
TRBV6-5,.,.,TRBJ2-5,TGTGCCAGCAGGGTACGACTGGATACAAAAGAGACCCAGTACTTC,CASRVRLDTKETQYF
TRBV28,TRBD1,.,TRBJ2-7,TGTGCCAGCAGTTTCCAACCGGGACAGGGGGATTACGAGCAGTACTTC,CASSFQPGQGDYEQYF
TRBV9,TRBD2,once,TRBJ2-3,TGTGCCAGCAGCCCACTCGGGGGGGGCACAGATACGCAGTATTTT,CASSPLGGGTDTQYF
TRBV7-9,.,.,TRBJ1-5,TGTGCCAGCAGCCAGGGACACACTTTAGGGAATCAGCCCCAGCATTTT,CASSQGHTLGNQPQHF
TRBV10-3,.,few,TRBJ1-6,TGTGCCATCAGTGACGGGGGGCTCTCCTATAATTCACCCCTCCACTTT,CAISDGGLSYNSPLHF
TRBV7-8,.,.,TRBJ1-5,TGTGCCAGCAGCTTAACTGGGCAGGGGTATAGCAATCAGCCCCAGCATTTT,CASSLTGQGYSNQPQHF
TRBV7-3,.,.,TRBJ1-2,TGTGCCAGCAGCTCGTCGACAGTCTTGGGCTACACCTTC,CASSSSTVLGYTF
TRBV5-6,TRBD2,.,TRBJ2-7,TGTGCCAGCAGCACCACTAGCGGGGTTATCTACGAGCAGTACTTC,CASSTTSGVIYEQYF